Here is one T cell receptor beta chain with its context. Its antigen is unidentified. These data belong to a study of post-analysis software for immune sequencing data. About the research overall: Both relapsing-remitting and secondary progressive multiple sclerosis featured among the disease courses, as did progressive-relapsing multiple sclerosis.

Findings of the study overall: Normalized Chao1 diversity was significantly lower in multiple sclerosis patients than in controls. Five TRBV segments, including TRBV5-6, TRBV5-1 and TRBV20-1, were more frequent in patients than controls. Strong co-clustering by F measure was evident for samples that had been prepared in the same batch.

Germline values: CDR1 MGHRA, CDR2 YSYEKL. This CDR3 comprises 18 residues. Trimming removed 5 bases from V and 2 bases from J, with 19 bases in between. Unique-molecular-identifier-tagged TCR beta cDNA libraries were used. TCRdb independently ran MiXCR on the PCR reads; one entry per CDR3 protein. The table has about 400,000 distinct CDR3 sequences, roughly 36% seen once; the top ten hold about an eighth. The V gene is TRBV4-1, the J gene TRBJ2-6, with D tentatively TRBD1 or TRBD2 (5 bases each). Sample: blood. This receptor was identified in a girl aged 5-17 years with multiple sclerosis. The CDR3 region is CASSYRGTEMAGANVLTF. CDR3 DNA sequence: TGCGCCAGCAGCTACCGAGGGACCGAGATGGCTGGGGCCAACGTCCTGACTTTC.